This T cell receptor beta chain was found in a study of CD8+ T cells in alopecia areata. This sample's treatment: oral pan-JAK inhibitor, 5-10 mg twice daily. In alopecia areata patients, both lesional scalp punch biopsies and peripheral blood were collected. Study results and caveats: Many expanded lesional clones stayed in scalp and blood while on tofacitinib. Shared TCR sequences were less clear between patients than in mice, possibly partly from HLA diversity. Scalp lesions, especially in alopecia totalis/universalis, had higher clonality than normal scalp.

Germline lookup yields CDR1 MGHDK and CDR2 SYGVNS. The CDR3 consists of 13 residues. V was trimmed by 3 bases and J by 6 bases, leaving 11 bases between them. On this clone itself: Its specificity is not known.

Following RNA extraction, reverse transcription yielded cDNA that acted as the sequencing template. Only in-frame clones appear in the TCRdb table, and some are missing; sequencing was by immunoSEQ multiplex PCR. The sample contains fewer than 250,000 clones, around 56% of which appear only once. The source material was CD4+ T cells sorted from blood, sampled at week 4, from a patient treated with tofacitinib. The sequence came from a human donor with alopecia areata. The gene calls are TRBV25-1 and TRBJ1-1, with D possibly matching TRBD1 (6 bases). The CDR3 bases are TGTGCCAGCAGTGATCCGGCAGGGGCTGAAGCTTTCTTT. Its protein product is CASSDPAGAEAFF.